The 24 T cell receptor beta chains in this list originate from one sample, sequenced in a study of T cell changes during pregnancy in multiple sclerosis. Profiled with immunoSEQ multiplex PCR; TCRdb holds only in-frame clones, not every one. Of some 27,000 clones listed, about 93% are singletons. Source: CD4+ T cells from peripheral blood mononuclear cells, taken after pregnancy. The receptors were gathered from a female donor with multiple sclerosis, enrolled in a pregnancy study.

The V gene is TRBV5-1, the J gene TRBJ2-7; tentatively, D is TRBD2 (5 bases). The CDR3 is 12 residues long. V lost 0 bases, J lost 9 bases, and 10 bases lay in between. Per the germline V gene, CDR1 is SGHRS and CDR2 is YFSETQ. The CDR3: CASSLDGIRQYF. The CDR3 DNA sequence: TGCGCCAGCAGCTTGGACGGGATACGGCAGTACTTC.

V is TRBV6-1 and J is TRBJ2-5; unclear D gene. CDR3 length: 15 amino acids. Germline CDR1 MNHNS, CDR2 SASEGT. V was shortened by 1 base and J by 5 bases, with 14 bases between the two germline ends. CDR3 sequence (DNA): TGTGCCAGCAGTGAAGTGGGTGGAGTTTCGGAGACCCAGTACTTC. Amino acid sequence: CASSEVGGVSETQYF.

The chain recombines TRBV5-4 with TRBJ2-1, with TRBD2 matching 9 bases. The CDR3 extends over 16 amino acids. In germline, CDR1 is SGHNT, CDR2 YYREEE (reference sequence). With 6 bases clipped from V and 2 bases from J, the junction kept 9 bases outside the gene matches. CDR3 nucleotide sequence: TGTGCCAGCACCAGTAGCGGGAGTACGACCTACAATGAGCAGTTCTTC. Translated, it gives CASTSSGSTTYNEQFF.

J is TRBJ1-5 and V is TRBV10-1; possibly TRBD1 for D (5 bases). The CDR3 runs 15 residues. Trimming took off 2 bases at V and 0 bases at J, with 8 bases between the two ends. Germline CDR1 reads WNHNN; CDR2 reads SYGVQD (reference sequence). The CDR3 DNA follows: TGCGCCAGCAGTGAGGACAGAAATAGCAATCAGCCCCAGCATTTT. This encodes CASSEDRNSNQPQHF.

V gene TRBV2 combines with J gene TRBJ1-5; 7 nucleotides line up with TRBD1. Unmatched junction bases numbered 6, after V lost 10 bases and J lost 3 bases. The CDR3 sequence is 13 residues long. Germline loops: CDR1 SNHLY, CDR2 FYNNEI. The CDR3 reads CATTGTVNQPQHF. The CDR3 bases are TGTGCCACGACAGGGACAGTCAATCAGCCCCAGCATTTT.

The chain recombines TRBV7-8 with TRBJ2-7; perhaps TRBD1 as D (6 bases). The ends were cut back, 3 bases at V and 0 bases at J, with 18 bases in the middle. The CDR3 runs to 17 residues. CDR1 and CDR2 from the germline V gene are SGHVS and FQNEAQ. The CDR3 here is CASSFGAGLRGSYEQYF. The CDR3 DNA reads TGTGCCAGCAGCTTCGGGGCAGGGCTCAGGGGCTCCTACGAGCAGTACTTC.

This sequence joins TRBV7-9 and TRBJ2-7; 8 nucleotides line up with TRBD1. Losses at the gene ends were 5 bases for V and 1 base for J; bases not matched to a gene: 10. Germline loops: CDR1 SEHNR, CDR2 FQNEAQ (reference sequence). CDR3 length: 16 residues. The CDR3 DNA sequence: TGTGCCAGCAGCCCCCGGGACAGGTACCCTTCCTACGAGCAGTACTTC. This codes for CASSPRDRYPSYEQYF. The full variable domain, its missing parts supplied by reference TRBV7-9 and TRBJ2-7, is DTGVSQNPRHKITKRGQNVTFRCDPISEHNRLYWYRQTLGQGPEFLTYFQNEAQLEKSRLLSDRFSAERPKGSFSTLEIQRTEQGDSAMYLCASSPRDRYPSYEQYFGPGTRLTVT.

The chain couples TRBV30 to TRBJ2-6, with TRBD1 identical over 11 bases. CDR1 GTSNPN and CDR2 SVGIG come from the germline V gene (reference sequence). This CDR3 has 18 amino acids. The junction had 11 bases not matched to a gene; V was cut back by 3 bases and J by 4 bases. The DNA of the CDR3 is TGTGCCTGGAGGGGCGGGACAGGGGGGTTAAGCGGGGCCAACGTCCTGACTTTC. Residues: CAWRGGTGGLSGANVLTF.

This clone was observed a handful of times. V gene TRBV5-1 combines with J gene TRBJ1-3; D is possibly TRBD1 (6 bases). CDR1 is SGHRS and CDR2 is YFSETQ in the germline V gene. V was pared by 0 bases and J by 0 bases, with 10 bases between. This CDR3 spans 16 amino acids. CDR3: CASSLAGQFSGNTIYF. CDR3 sequence (DNA): TGCGCCAGCAGCTTGGCCGGACAGTTCTCTGGAAACACCATATATTTT.

The rearrangement links TRBV7-9 to TRBJ2-1; 7 bases agree with TRBD2. The CDR3 is made up of 13 amino acids. Trimming removed 11 bases from V and 9 bases from J; junction bases left unmatched: 13. Germline V gives CDR1 SEHNR, CDR2 FQNEAQ (reference sequence). The CDR3 sequence: CACRGGGSIEQFF. The DNA of the CDR3 is TGTGCCTGCCGCGGGGGAGGTTCTATTGAGCAGTTCTTC.

The CDR3 loop reads CASSQDSGQNYEQYF. The CDR3 nucleotides are TGCGCCAGCAGCCAAGATTCGGGACAGAACTACGAGCAGTACTTC. The J gene is TRBJ2-7, the V gene TRBV4-3, with TRBD1 matching 7 bases. Germline loops: CDR1 LGHNA, CDR2 YSLEER. The CDR3 is 15 residues long. V lost 0 bases to trimming and J lost 3 bases; unmatched junction nucleotides: 5.

The chain has TRBV9 and TRBJ2-1; TRBD1 agrees at 8 bases. The length of the CDR3 is 16 residues. V was pared by 3 bases and J by 5 bases, with 10 bases of the junction left unmatched. Germline lookup yields CDR1 SGDLS and CDR2 YYNGEE. The CDR3 sequence: CASSARDRPQDNEQFF. The DNA for the CDR3 is TGTGCCAGCAGCGCTAGGGACAGGCCCCAAGACAATGAGCAGTTCTTC.

The chain combines TRBV5-1 with TRBJ1-3, with 10 bases matching TRBD1. Germline V gives CDR1 SGHRS, CDR2 YFSETQ. The CDR3 extends over 15 amino acids. The V and J ends lost 4 bases and 4 bases, in that order; junction bases with no gene match: 5. For the CDR3, the DNA is TGCGCCAGCAGCCTAGGACAGGGGGAAGGAAACACCATATATTTT. It translates to CASSLGQGEGNTIYF.

The chain employs TRBV25-1 and TRBJ1-1; D is perhaps TRBD1 (6 bases). The CDR3 runs to 15 residues. The V end was cut by 4 bases, the J end by 1 base, with 13 bases between. Germline V gene sequence: CDR1 MGHDK, CDR2 SYGVNS. The CDR3 loop reads CASSVQGHPNTEAFF. The CDR3 DNA follows: TGTGCCAGCAGTGTCCAGGGACACCCGAACACTGAAGCTTTCTTT.

The chain uses TRBV19 and TRBJ2-2; 8 positions agree with TRBD1. The CDR3 consists of 15 residues. V dropped 7 bases and J dropped 5; count of bases not matched to a gene: 9. Germline V gives CDR1 LNHDA, CDR2 SQIVND (reference sequence). The CDR3 DNA sequence: TGTGCCAGTACGTCCAACACAGGGGGGACCGGGGAGCTGTTTTTT. Its protein is CASTSNTGGTGELFF.

CDR3 nucleotide sequence: TGCGCCAGCAGTGGGGGGACTCTAAATCAGCCCCAGCATTTT. Protein sequence: CASSGGTLNQPQHF. The chain links TRBV10-1 to TRBJ1-5; D might be TRBD1 (5 bases). CDR1 is WNHNN, CDR2 SYGVQD, per germline (reference sequence). V was trimmed by 4 bases and J by 4 bases, leaving 11 bases between them. The CDR3 consists of 14 residues.

A few counts support this clone. This chain joins TRBV29-1 and TRBJ1-1, with 8 bases that match TRBD1. Looked up from germline, CDR1 is SQVTM and CDR2 is ANQGSEA. With V trimmed by 7 bases and J by 1 base, 5 bases remained unmatched. CDR3 length: 13 amino acids. Here the CDR3 DNA reads TGCAGCGCTGACAGGGGAACGAACACTGAAGCTTTCTTT. Encoded protein: CSADRGTNTEAFF.

The CDR3 loop is CASSLAVGGETQYF. The CDR3 nucleotides are TGCGCCAGCAGCTTGGCGGTGGGGGGGGAGACCCAGTACTTC. The chain is built from TRBV5-1 and TRBJ2-5; TRBD2 agrees at 7 bases. V lost 0 bases, J lost 5 bases, and 4 bases stayed unmatched. Germline-derived CDR1 and CDR2 are SGHRS and YFSETQ. This CDR3 is built from 14 residues.

CDR3: CASSSVLAGPGETQYF. The DNA of the CDR3 is TGTGCCAGCAGTTCGGTTTTGGCAGGGCCGGGAGAGACCCAGTACTTC. The chain uses TRBV6-5 and TRBJ2-5, with D tentatively TRBD1 (5 bases). CDR3 length equals 16 residues. Trimming removed 4 bases at V and 4 bases at J, with 19 bases between. Germline assignment: CDR1 MNHEY and CDR2 SVGAGI.

The chain carries TRBV19 and TRBJ2-4, with 8 positions matching TRBD1. V lost 5 bases and J lost 3; bases outside the gene matches: 12. The CDR3 totals 17 residues. Germline CDR1 and CDR2: LNHDA and SQIVND (reference sequence). CDR3 nucleotide sequence: TGTGCCAGTAGTGGCGGACAGGGCCCGGCTGGCAAAAACATTCAGTACTTC. This codes for CASSGGQGPAGKNIQYF.

A single count supports this clone. The chain couples TRBV25-1 to TRBJ2-5; 12 bases align to TRBD1. J was trimmed by 5 bases and V by 5 bases; bases with no gene match: 12. The CDR3 consists of 17 residues. Germline V gene lookup returns CDR1 MGHDK and CDR2 SYGVNS. CDR3 coding DNA: TGTGCCAGCAGTCCAGGGGGACAGGGGGCTATTTTGGAGACCCAGTACTTC. It encodes CASSPGGQGAILETQYF. Using reference TRBV25-1 and TRBJ2-5 for the parts outside the CDR3, the full variable domain is EADIYQTPRYLVIGTGKKITLECSQTMGHDKMYWYQQDPGMELHLIHYSYGVNSTEKGDLSSESTVSRIRTEHFPLTLESARPSHTSQYLCASSPGGQGAILETQYFGPGTRLLVL.

This chain links TRBV7-2 with TRBJ2-7, with D possibly being TRBD1 (5 bases). This CDR3 has 14 residues. The germline gives CDR1 SGHTA, CDR2 FQGNSA. Between the trimmed V and J ends, which lost 0 bases and 4 bases, there was a span of 10 bases. In DNA, the CDR3 is TGTGCCAGCAGCTTAGCCCCAGGGCCGTACGAGCAGTACTTC. This sequence encodes CASSLAPGPYEQYF.

This sequence joins TRBV19 and TRBJ2-6; no firm D call. Germline V lookup: CDR1 LNHDA, CDR2 SQIVND (reference sequence). The CDR3 length is 14 residues. Trimming took off 5 bases at V and 1 base at J, with 6 bases between the two ends. CDR3 sequence: CASSFPSGANVLTF. Here the CDR3 DNA reads TGTGCCAGTAGTTTCCCTTCTGGGGCCAACGTCCTGACTTTC.

This chain links TRBV10-3 with TRBJ2-1; 9 positions match TRBD1. Per germline, CDR1 ENHRY and CDR2 SYGVKD. The CDR3 totals 14 residues. Trimming removed 1 base from V and 5 bases from J; junction bases left unmatched: 0. CDR3 sequence (DNA): TGTGCCATCAGTGAGTGGACAGGGGACAATGAGCAGTTCTTC. Translation: CAISEWTGDNEQFF.